This T cell receptor (beta chain) was sequenced during a study of OX40 agonist ivuxolimab in advanced cancers. To note about this clone: Its antigen is not identified.

Sequencing used immunoSEQ multiplex PCR; TCRdb keeps in-frame clones, though not all of them. The data hold 55,000 to 70,000 clones, with roughly 84% observed a single time. Systemic immunosuppression or a history of autoimmune disease excluded patients. Notes on the study in general: Low normalized clonal expansion also occurred in some nonresponding patients.

CDR1 is SNHLY and CDR2 is FYNNEI in the germline V gene. The V end lost 6 bases, the J end lost 5 bases, and 10 bases lay between the germline ends. This CDR3 comprises 13 residues. The V call is TRBV2, the J call TRBJ2-2, with D hard to call. Material: CD4+ or CD8+ T cells sorted from blood, obtained in a trial of the OX40 agonist ivuxolimab. The receptor was derived from an adult with an advanced solid tumor such as melanoma, head and neck, liver or kidney cancer. The CDR3 sequence: CASRLSGTGELFF. CDR3 in DNA: TGTGCCAGCAGGCTTTCAGGTACCGGGGAGCTGTTTTTT.